These T cell receptor beta chains were read from a single sample in a study of radiation and T cells in renal cell carcinoma. The table came from immunoSEQ multiplex PCR; TCRdb's copy has only in-frame clones and leaves some out. The sample gives approximately 120,000 clones, 65% to 85% of which show up once; under 6.5% is in the top ten. Sequences were derived from blood, sampled from a patient whose treatment included radiotherapy and nephrectomy. Receptors originate from a man in his fifties with renal cell carcinoma. Each CDR3 is given with its conserved first and last residue. The order of the fields is J gene, V gene, D gene, CDR3 length, clone size, CDR3 protein, CDR3 DNA. A D gene is named only where the DNA matches it firmly. The size entry is marked missing in some rows and otherwise reads once, few, many or a size class.

>TRBJ2-3|TRBV19|-|14|-
CASVGGFPPDTQYF
TGTGCCAGTGTCGGAGGGTTTCCTCCAGATACGCAGTATTTT
>TRBJ1-5|TRBV6-5|TRBD1|16|-
CASSSGTGGEGQPQHF
TGTGCCAGCAGTTCCGGGACAGGTGGGGAAGGTCAGCCCCAGCATTTT
>TRBJ2-5|TRBV11-2|-|15|-
CASSLVGIPQETQYF
TGTGCCAGCAGCTTAGTCGGGATCCCCCAAGAGACCCAGTACTTC
>TRBJ1-5|TRBV27|TRBD1|13|-
CASGQGVGQPQHF
TGTGCCAGCGGACAGGGGGTTGGTCAGCCCCAGCATTTT
>TRBJ2-5|TRBV6-5|TRBD2|14|-
CASSDTSDQETQYF
TGTGCCAGCAGTGACACTAGCGACCAAGAGACCCAGTACTTC
>TRBJ2-3|TRBV6-1|TRBD2|16|-
CASSEGLAGGSYTQYF
TGTGCCAGCAGTGAAGGACTAGCGGGGGGTTCCTATACGCAGTATTTT
>TRBJ1-2|TRBV6-5|TRBD1|16|-
CASSSRQGTANYGYTF
TGTGCCAGCAGTTCCAGACAGGGGACAGCTAACTATGGCTACACCTTC
>TRBJ2-7|TRBV5-4|-|14|-
CASSPGTGTYEQYF
TGTGCCAGCAGCCCTGGGACGGGAACCTACGAGCAGTACTTC
>TRBJ2-3|TRBV7-9|TRBD2|15|-
CASSQGLAGTDTQYF
TGTGCCAGCAGCCAGGGACTAGCAGGCACAGATACGCAGTATTTT
>TRBJ2-5|TRBV11-3|TRBD1|14|-
CASSSGQGTETQYF
TGTGCCAGCAGCTCGGGACAGGGTACCGAGACCCAGTACTTC
>TRBJ1-5|TRBV28|-|13|few
CASSREGQKPQHF
TGTGCCAGCAGTCGAGAGGGACAAAAGCCCCAGCATTTT
>TRBJ2-1|TRBV30|TRBD2|16|-
CAWVPTGAGGPDEQFF
TGTGCCTGGGTCCCTACCGGAGCGGGAGGGCCCGATGAGCAGTTCTTC
>TRBJ2-7|TRBV21-1|-|17|-
CASTGTRTKNSSYEQYF
TGTGCCAGCACCGGGACTAGGACGAAAAACAGCTCCTACGAGCAGTACTTC
>TRBJ2-1|TRBV7-2|-|15|-
CASSLRGSSYNEQFF
TGTGCCAGCAGCTTACGTGGTAGCTCCTACAATGAGCAGTTCTTC
>TRBJ1-2|TRBV6-1|-|12|-
CASSDGQRGYTF
TGTGCCAGCAGTGATGGACAGCGAGGCTACACCTTC
>TRBJ1-2|TRBV2|TRBD1|15|-
CASSDGQDLNYGYTF
TGTGCCAGCAGTGACGGACAGGACCTTAACTATGGCTACACCTTC
>TRBJ1-1|TRBV6-1|-|13|-
CASTILQGSEAFF
TGTGCCAGCACCATCCTCCAGGGGTCTGAAGCTTTCTTT
>TRBJ2-7|TRBV2|TRBD2|13|-
CASMGLPTYEQYF
TGTGCCAGCATGGGACTACCAACCTACGAGCAGTACTTC
>TRBJ2-4|TRBV7-2|-|13|-
CASSFQGLNIQYF
TGTGCCAGCAGCTTCCAGGGGCTAAACATTCAGTACTTC
>TRBJ2-7|TRBV18|-|13|few
CASSEGYLREQYF
TGTGCCAGCTCAGAAGGTTATCTACGCGAGCAGTACTTC
>TRBJ2-7|TRBV6-4|-|11|-
CASSAITGQYF
TGTGCCAGCAGCGCAATAACCGGACAGTACTTC
>TRBJ1-5|TRBV6-1|TRBD1|17|-
CASSEYWQDRTTQPQHF
TGTGCCAGCAGTGAATACTGGCAGGACAGGACAACGCAGCCCCAGCATTTT
>TRBJ2-1|TRBV6-5|-|13|-
CASSYSRASEQFF
TGTGCCAGCAGTTACTCCCGGGCTAGTGAGCAGTTCTTC
>TRBJ1-5|TRBV6-6|-|13|-
CASRQGQRQPQHF
TGTGCCAGCAGACAGGGTCAACGGCAGCCCCAGCATTTT
>TRBJ1-3|TRBV9|TRBD1|14|-
CASSLRDRGYAIYF
TGTGCCAGCAGCCTCCGGGACAGGGGTTACGCCATATATTTT
>TRBJ1-1|TRBV19|TRBD1|13|-
CASSFTGETEAFF
TGTGCCAGTAGCTTTACAGGGGAAACTGAAGCTTTCTTT
>TRBJ2-7|TRBV28|TRBD1|14|-
CASTHGDSTYEQYF
TGTGCCAGCACCCACGGGGACAGTACCTACGAGCAGTACTTC
>TRBJ2-1|TRBV9|TRBD1|17|once
CASSGYWTGRGYNEQFF
TGTGCCAGCAGCGGGTATTGGACAGGAAGGGGCTACAATGAGCAGTTCTTC
>TRBJ2-3|TRBV2|TRBD1|16|-
CASSEMRDRVTDTQYF
TGTGCCAGCAGTGAAATGCGGGACAGGGTTACAGATACGCAGTATTTT
>TRBJ1-2|TRBV12-2|-|16|once
CASRLARQGASYGYTF
TGTGCAAGTCGCTTAGCGCGACAGGGGGCCTCCTATGGCTACACCTTC
>TRBJ2-1|TRBV11-2|TRBD1|14|once
CASSLVRIHRGTFF
TGTGCCAGCAGCTTAGTCCGGATCCACAGGGGCACCTTCTTC
>TRBJ2-5|TRBV27|TRBD2|15|-
CASSLRLAGEGTQYF
TGTGCCAGCAGTCTTCGACTAGCGGGGGAGGGGACCCAGTACTTC
>TRBJ2-1|TRBV29-1|-|16|-
CSVKKSQGYEYNEQFF
TGCAGCGTTAAAAAATCGCAGGGTTACGAGTACAATGAGCAGTTCTTC
>TRBJ2-5|TRBV6-5|TRBD2|14|-
CASRQHAGGETQYF
TGTGCCAGCAGACAACACGCGGGAGGAGAGACCCAGTACTTC
>TRBJ1-2|TRBV9|-|14|-
CASSVDQDPYGYTF
TGTGCCAGCAGCGTAGATCAGGACCCCTATGGCTACACCTTC
>TRBJ1-6|TRBV6-1|-|15|-
CASSDKGQGYSPLHF
TGTGCCAGCAGTGATAAGGGTCAGGGTTATTCACCCCTCCACTTT
>TRBJ1-5|TRBV4-1|-|16|-
CASSQASWISNQPQHF
TGCGCCAGCAGCCAAGCGTCGTGGATCAGCAATCAGCCCCAGCATTTT
>TRBJ1-1|TRBV5-1|-|16|-
CASSLVPGDQNTEAFF
TGCGCCAGCAGCTTGGTACCCGGTGATCAGAACACTGAAGCTTTCTTT
>TRBJ1-4|TRBV4-3|-|14|-
CASSRRAGPEKLFF
TGCGCCAGCAGCCGGCGGGCGGGCCCTGAAAAACTGTTTTTT
>TRBJ2-2|TRBV18|TRBD1|15|-
CASSPRTGRTGELFF
TGTGCCAGCTCACCAAGGACAGGGAGAACCGGGGAGCTGTTTTTT